These T cell receptor beta chains were read from a single sample in a study of shared clonotypes between healthy human individuals. Libraries were prepared by immunoSEQ multiplex PCR; TCRdb keeps only in-frame clonotypes and omits some of them. Among about 2.4 million clones listed, around 90% were seen once. The sequencing sample was made of naive CD4+ T cells sorted from blood. The receptors derive from a man aged 18 to 30 in good health. CDR3s include the opening cysteine and the closing phenylalanine or tryptophan. D genes are given only for firm matches. The size entry is marked missing in some rows and otherwise reads once, few, many or a size class.

>TRBD1|few|TRBJ1-6|TRBV4-1
CASSPGQVYNSPLHF
TGCGCCAGCAGCCCCGGACAGGTCTATAATTCACCCCTCCACTTT
>-|-|TRBJ2-1|TRBV7-8
CASSPPQAYNEQFF
TGTGCCAGCAGCCCCCCACAGGCGTACAATGAGCAGTTCTTC
>-|-|TRBJ1-6|TRBV6-6
CASRSDFRSPLHF
TGTGCCAGCCGGTCCGACTTCCGGTCACCCCTCCACTTT
>-|few|TRBJ1-4|TRBV5-1
CASNSQADEKLFF
TGCGCCAGCAATTCACAGGCTGACGAAAAACTGTTTTTT
>TRBD1|-|TRBJ2-1|TRBV10-1
CASSFPPPGQGMNEQFF
TGCGCCAGCAGCTTTCCGCCTCCGGGACAGGGAATGAATGAGCAGTTCTTC
>-|-|TRBJ2-5|TRBV5-1
CASQPITTKQETQYF
TGCGCCAGCCAGCCCATAACAACGAAGCAAGAGACCCAGTACTTC
>TRBD2|-|TRBJ2-1|TRBV10-1
CASSLAGGSYNEQFF
TGCGCCAGCAGCTTAGCGGGGGGCTCCTACAATGAGCAGTTCTTC
>TRBD1|-|TRBJ1-1|TRBV30
CAWRRTGNTEAFF
TGTGCCTGGAGAAGGACAGGGAACACTGAAGCTTTCTTT
>TRBD1|-|TRBJ2-2|TRBV7-6
CASRKDRALTGELFF
TGTGCCAGCAGGAAGGACAGGGCCCTCACCGGGGAGCTGTTTTTT
>-|-|TRBJ1-4|TRBV9
CASSVAGVTNEKLFF
TGTGCCAGCAGCGTAGCGGGAGTGACTAATGAAAAACTGTTTTTT
>TRBD1|-|TRBJ2-3|TRBV28
CASSRTGDTDTQYF
TGTGCCAGCAGTAGGACAGGCGACACAGATACGCAGTATTTT
>TRBD1|-|TRBJ2-2|TRBV18
CASWTPGQGDSGELFF
TGTGCCAGTTGGACCCCGGGACAGGGAGATTCCGGGGAGCTGTTTTTT
>TRBD2|-|TRBJ2-7|TRBV5-1
CASSLVASGWDSYEQYF
TGCGCCAGCAGCTTGGTAGCTAGCGGATGGGACTCCTACGAGCAGTACTTC
>TRBD1|-|TRBJ2-1|TRBV7-9
CASSTGQVISYNEQFF
TGTGCCAGCAGCACGGGACAGGTCATCTCCTACAATGAGCAGTTCTTC
>-|few|TRBJ1-5|TRBV19
CAKGGNQPQHF
TGTGCCAAGGGGGGCAATCAGCCCCAGCATTTT
>TRBD2|-|TRBJ2-3|TRBV11-3
CASSLGLAGGFTDTQYF
TGTGCCAGCAGCTTAGGACTAGCGGGGGGCTTCACAGATACGCAGTATTTT
>-|-|TRBJ1-5|TRBV4-1
CASSLLQGGASNQPQHF
TGCGCCAGCAGCCTACTACAGGGAGGAGCGAGCAATCAGCCCCAGCATTTT
>TRBD1|-|TRBJ1-4|TRBV5-1
CASSLARTGNEKLFF
TGCGCCAGCAGCTTAGCCCGGACAGGTAATGAAAAACTGTTTTTT
>-|-|TRBJ1-2|TRBV6-5
CASSRGDRANYGYTF
TGTGCCAGCAGTAGGGGAGACAGAGCTAACTATGGCTACACCTTC
>-|once|TRBJ1-4|TRBV7-9
CASSFGGDTNEKLFF
TGTGCCAGCAGCTTCGGGGGCGACACTAATGAAAAACTGTTTTTT
>-|once|TRBJ2-7|TRBV6-1
CASSEALQGPEQYF
TGTGCCAGCAGTGAAGCGCTGCAGGGCCCCGAGCAGTACTTC
>TRBD2|-|TRBJ2-2|TRBV9
CASSPILGGSGSFTGELFF
TGTGCCAGCAGCCCCATCTTAGGGGGTAGCGGGAGTTTTACCGGGGAGCTGTTTTTT
>TRBD1|-|TRBJ2-4|TRBV18
CASSPQGAIAKNIQYF
TGTGCCAGCTCACCACAGGGGGCGATAGCCAAAAACATTCAGTACTTC
>-|few|TRBJ1-5|TRBV4-2
CASSQDFARYQPQHF
TGTGCCAGCAGCCAAGACTTTGCTAGGTACCAGCCCCAGCATTTT
>TRBD2|-|TRBJ2-1|TRBV19
CASSPWTSGFSYNEQFF
TGTGCCAGTAGTCCCTGGACTAGCGGGTTCTCCTACAATGAGCAGTTCTTC
>-|-|TRBJ2-5|TRBV5-1
CASSLAGNQETQYF
TGCGCCAGCAGCTTGGCCGGGAACCAAGAGACCCAGTACTTC
>-|-|TRBJ1-2|TRBV6-1
CASSEVGGYGYTF
TGTGCCAGCAGTGAAGTTGGTGGTTACGGCTACACCTTC
>TRBD1|-|TRBJ2-7|TRBV5-4
CASSATGQSSYEQYF
TGTGCCAGCAGCGCGACGGGACAGAGCTCCTACGAGCAGTACTTC
>-|-|TRBJ2-7|TRBV5-1
CASSLQGTYEQYF
TGCGCCAGCAGCTTACAGGGTACCTACGAGCAGTACTTC
>TRBD1|-|TRBJ1-1|TRBV27
CASSFLTGTGNTEAFF
TGTGCCAGCAGTTTCCTCACCGGGACAGGGAACACTGAAGCTTTCTTT
>-|-|TRBJ2-5|TRBV18
CASSSSRGSYQETQYF
TGTGCCAGCTCATCTTCTAGGGGTTCGTACCAAGAGACCCAGTACTTC
>-|-|TRBJ2-1|TRBV7-6
CASSLGQYNEQFF
TGTGCCAGCAGCTTGGGGCAATACAATGAGCAGTTCTTC
>TRBD2|-|TRBJ2-2|TRBV6-1
CASSASGANTGELFF
TGTGCCAGCAGTGCTAGCGGAGCGAACACCGGGGAGCTGTTTTTT
>-|-|TRBJ2-3|TRBV18
CASSPRLVSDTQYF
TGTGCCAGCTCACCAAGACTAGTTTCAGATACGCAGTATTTT
>TRBD2|-|TRBJ2-3|TRBV6-1
CASRQTSGSADTQYF
TGTGCCAGCAGACAGACTAGCGGTTCGGCAGATACGCAGTATTTT
>-|-|TRBJ1-1|TRBV28
CASGDHRALNTEAFF
TGTGCCAGCGGTGATCACAGGGCACTGAACACTGAAGCTTTCTTT
>TRBD2|-|TRBJ2-3|TRBV7-8
CASSLDGLAGGGTQYF
TGTGCCAGCAGCTTAGATGGACTAGCGGGGGGAGGGACGCAGTATTTT
>TRBD1|-|TRBJ1-5|TRBV12-5
CASGSIVRQGSYAQPQHF
TGTGCTAGTGGTTCAATTGTAAGACAGGGGTCGTACGCGCAGCCCCAGCATTTT
>-|-|TRBJ2-1|TRBV9
CASSVEGGSGYEQFF
TGTGCCAGCAGCGTAGAGGGCGGCTCGGGCTATGAGCAGTTCTTC
>-|-|TRBJ2-1|TRBV7-3
CASSPGRGRFNEQFF
TGTGCCAGCAGCCCAGGGAGGGGGCGCTTCAATGAGCAGTTCTTC
>-|-|TRBJ1-5|TRBV19
CASSILSREQPQHF
TGTGCCAGTAGTATCCTGAGCCGGGAACAGCCCCAGCATTTT
>-|few|TRBJ1-3|TRBV4-3
CASSQDTGNTIYF
TGCGCCAGCAGCCAAGACACTGGAAACACCATATATTTT